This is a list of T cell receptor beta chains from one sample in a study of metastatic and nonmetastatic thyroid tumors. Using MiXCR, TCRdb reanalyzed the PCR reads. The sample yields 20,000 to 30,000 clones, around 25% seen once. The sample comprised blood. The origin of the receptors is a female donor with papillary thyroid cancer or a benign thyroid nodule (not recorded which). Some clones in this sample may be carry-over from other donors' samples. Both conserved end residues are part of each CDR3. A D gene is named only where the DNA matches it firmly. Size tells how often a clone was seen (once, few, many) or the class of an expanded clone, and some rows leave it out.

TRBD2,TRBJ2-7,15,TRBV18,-,CASSLGTSGPYEQYF,TGTGCCAGCTCACTAGGGACTAGCGGTCCCTACGAGCAGTACTTC
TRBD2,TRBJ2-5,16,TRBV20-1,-,CSAAGVTSWGGETQYF,TGCAGTGCTGCCGGTGTGACTAGCTGGGGGGGAGAGACCCAGTACTTC
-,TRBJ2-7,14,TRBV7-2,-,CASSPDSTGYEQYF,TGTGCCAGCAGCCCCGACTCTACCGGCTACGAGCAGTACTTC
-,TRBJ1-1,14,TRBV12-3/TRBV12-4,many,CASSLAMQNTEAFF,TGTGCCAGCAGTTTAGCGATGCAGAACACTGAAGCTTTCTTT
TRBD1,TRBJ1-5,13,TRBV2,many,CASSPSGTGNQHF,TGTGCCAGCAGTCCCTCGGGGACAGGGAACCAGCATTTT
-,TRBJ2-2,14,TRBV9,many,CASSVVGGTGELFF,TGTGCCAGCAGCGTAGTGGGTGGGACCGGGGAGCTGTTTTTT
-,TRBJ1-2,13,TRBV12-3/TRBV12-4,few,CASSLTGNYGYTF,TGTGCCAGCAGTTTAACAGGAAACTATGGCTACACCTTC
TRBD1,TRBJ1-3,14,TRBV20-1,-,CSARDRTGGNTIYF,TGCAGTGCTAGAGACCGGACAGGGGGAAACACCATATATTTT
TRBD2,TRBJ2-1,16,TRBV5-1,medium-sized,CASSLNPSGRWDEQFF,TGCGCCAGCAGCTTAAACCCTAGCGGGAGGTGGGATGAGCAGTTCTTC
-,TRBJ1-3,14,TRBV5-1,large,CASSSGGTGNTIYF,TGCGCCAGCAGCAGCGGGGGCACTGGAAACACCATATATTTT
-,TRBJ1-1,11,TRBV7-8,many,CASVLNTEAFF,TGTGCCAGCGTCTTAAACACTGAAGCTTTCTTT
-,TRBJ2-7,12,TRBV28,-,CASSLSAYEQYF,TGTGCCAGCAGTTTGTCCGCCTACGAGCAGTACTTC
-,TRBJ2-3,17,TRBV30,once,CAWSVMEKVDHTDTQYF,TGTGCCTGGAGTGTTATGGAAAAAGTGGACCACACAGATACGCAGTATTTT
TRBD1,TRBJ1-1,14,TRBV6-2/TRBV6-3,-,CASSLQGADTEAFF,TGTGCCAGCAGTCTACAGGGGGCGGACACTGAAGCTTTCTTT
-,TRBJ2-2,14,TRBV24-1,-,CATSDWNFTGELFF,TGTGCCACCAGTGATTGGAATTTTACCGGGGAGCTGTTTTTT
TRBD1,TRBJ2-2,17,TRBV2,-,CASSDALGQANTGELFF,TGTGCCAGCAGTGATGCCCTCGGACAGGCGAACACCGGGGAGCTGTTTTTT
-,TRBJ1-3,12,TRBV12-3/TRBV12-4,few,CASRSGLNTIYF,TGTGCCAGCAGGTCCGGGCTAAACACCATATATTTT
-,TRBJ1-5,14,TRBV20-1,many,CSARGGCKGQPQHF,TGCAGTGCTAGGGGGGGGTGTAAAGGTCAGCCCCAGCATTTT
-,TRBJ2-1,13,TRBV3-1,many,CASSQVEGKEQFF,TGTGCCAGCAGCCAAGTTGAGGGTAAAGAGCAGTTCTTC
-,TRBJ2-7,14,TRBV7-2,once,CASTPPTRTYEQYF,TGTGCCAGCACCCCCCCGACTAGGACCTACGAGCAGTACTTC
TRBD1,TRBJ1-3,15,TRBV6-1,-,CASSQQGGGGNTIYF,TGTGCCAGCAGTCAACAGGGGGGAGGAGGAAACACCATATATTTT
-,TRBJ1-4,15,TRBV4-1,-,CASSQGRNGDEKLFF,TGCGCCAGCAGCCAAGGACGCAACGGGGATGAAAAACTGTTTTTT
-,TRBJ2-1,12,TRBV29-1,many,CSVGGVSNEQFF,TGCAGCGTTGGGGGGGTGAGCAATGAGCAGTTCTTC
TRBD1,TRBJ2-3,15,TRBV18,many,CASSPNRGNTDTQYF,TGTGCCAGCTCACCAAACAGGGGGAACACAGATACGCAGTATTTT
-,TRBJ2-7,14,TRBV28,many,CASTRLLGDNEQYF,TGTGCCAGCACTAGGTTACTAGGGGACAACGAGCAGTACTTC
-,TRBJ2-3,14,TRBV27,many,CASSSRRDGGTQYF,TGTGCCAGCAGTTCCAGGCGGGACGGGGGTACGCAGTATTTT
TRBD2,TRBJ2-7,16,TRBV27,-,CASSYSGSHSGYEQYF,TGTGCCAGCAGCTATAGCGGGAGCCACTCTGGATACGAGCAGTACTTC
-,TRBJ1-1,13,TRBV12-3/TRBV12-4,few,CASSLRLNTEAFF,TGTGCCAGCAGTTTAAGGTTGAACACTGAAGCTTTCTTT
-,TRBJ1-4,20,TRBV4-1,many,CASSQDAAGGLEATNEKLFF,TGCGCCAGCAGCCAAGACGCGGCAGGAGGTTTGGAGGCAACTAATGAAAAACTGTTTTTT
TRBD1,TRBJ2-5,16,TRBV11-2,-,CASSRRDRVRVETQYF,TGTGCCAGCAGCCGCAGGGACAGGGTGCGCGTGGAGACCCAGTACTTC
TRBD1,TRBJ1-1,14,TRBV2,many,CASREQGAGTEAFF,TGTGCCAGCAGGGAACAGGGGGCAGGGACTGAAGCTTTCTTT
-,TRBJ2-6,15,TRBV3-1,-,CASSQAGTPPNVLTF,TGTGCCAGCAGCCAAGCCGGGACTCCCCCCAACGTCCTGACTTTC
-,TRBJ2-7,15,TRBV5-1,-,CASSLSGDIYYEQYF,TGCGCCAGCAGCTTGTCTGGGGACATATACTACGAGCAGTACTTC
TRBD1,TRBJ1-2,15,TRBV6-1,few,CASTLLTGPSYGYTF,TGTGCCAGCACCCTATTGACAGGGCCTTCCTATGGCTACACCTTC
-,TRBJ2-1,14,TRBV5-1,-,CASSFAWSGNEQFF,TGCGCCAGCAGCTTTGCCTGGAGTGGCAATGAGCAGTTCTTC
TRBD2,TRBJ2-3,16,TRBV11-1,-,CAISLRLAASTDTQYF,TGTGCCATCAGCTTGAGACTAGCGGCTAGCACAGATACTCAGTATTTT
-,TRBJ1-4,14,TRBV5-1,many,CASSPGRVWEKLFF,TGCGCCAGCAGCCCCGGCCGGGTTTGGGAAAAACTGTTTTTT
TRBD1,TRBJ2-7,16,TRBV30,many,CAWNRVATGSLGEQYF,TGTGCCTGGAACCGCGTGGCGACAGGGAGCCTCGGGGAGCAGTACTTC
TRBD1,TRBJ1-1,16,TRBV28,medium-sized,CASSLGGQGFRTEAFF,TGTGCCAGCAGTTTAGGGGGACAGGGCTTCAGAACTGAAGCTTTCTTT
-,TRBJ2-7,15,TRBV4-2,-,CASSQAAGVSYEQYF,TGTGCCAGCAGCCAAGCTGCCGGAGTCTCCTACGAGCAGTACTTC
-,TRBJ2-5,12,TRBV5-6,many,CASSQTQETQYF,TGTGCCAGCAGCCAGACCCAAGAGACCCAGTACTTC
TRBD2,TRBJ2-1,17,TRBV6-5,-,CASSYETSGSSRNEQFF,TGTGCCAGCAGTTACGAGACTAGCGGGAGCTCGAGGAATGAGCAGTTCTTC
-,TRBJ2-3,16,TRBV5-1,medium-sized,CASSPMVGGSTDTQYF,TGCGCCAGCAGCCCCATGGTTGGGGGGAGCACAGATACGCAGTATTTT
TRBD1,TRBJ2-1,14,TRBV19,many,CASSKGQGSNEQFF,TGTGCCAGTAGTAAGGGACAGGGGTCCAATGAGCAGTTCTTC
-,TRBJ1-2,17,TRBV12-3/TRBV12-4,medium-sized,CASSLGTFSGAGRGYTF,TGTGCCAGCAGTTTAGGAACCTTCTCGGGGGCCGGGCGTGGCTACACCTTC
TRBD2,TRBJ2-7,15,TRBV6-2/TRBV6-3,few,CASRPGLAGVYEQYF,TGTGCCAGCAGGCCAGGACTAGCGGGGGTCTACGAGCAGTACTTC
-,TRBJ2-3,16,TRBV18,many,CASSPQGGVGTDTQYF,TGTGCCAGCTCACCCCAGGGTGGGGTTGGGACAGATACGCAGTATTTT
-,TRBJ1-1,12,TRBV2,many,CASKKTNTEAFF,TGTGCCAGCAAAAAGACTAACACTGAAGCTTTCTTT
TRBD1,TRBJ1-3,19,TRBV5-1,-,CAGYLSDRVLYMPGNTIYF,TGCGCCGGTTACCTCTCTGACAGGGTCTTGTACATGCCTGGAAACACCATATATTTT
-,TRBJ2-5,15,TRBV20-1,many,CSARDSLAPQETQYF,TGCAGTGCTAGAGATAGTCTAGCCCCCCAAGAGACCCAGTACTTC
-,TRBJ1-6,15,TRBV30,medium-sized,CAWTTGVSYNSPLHF,TGTGCCTGGACCACGGGCGTCTCCTATAATTCACCCCTCCACTTT
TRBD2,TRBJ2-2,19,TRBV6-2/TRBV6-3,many,CASSYGVSSGRGNTGELFF,TGTGCCAGCAGTTACGGTGTTTCTAGCGGGAGGGGAAACACCGGGGAGCTGTTTTTT
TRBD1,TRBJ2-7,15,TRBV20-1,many,CSAPTPGQGSYEQYF,TGCAGTGCACCCACCCCGGGACAGGGAAGCTACGAGCAGTACTTC
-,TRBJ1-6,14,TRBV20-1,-,CSASPARFNSPLHF,TGCAGTGCCTCTCCGGCGCGGTTTAATTCACCCCTCCACTTT
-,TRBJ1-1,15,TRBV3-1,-,CASSQLGHINTEAFF,TGTGCCAGCAGCCAATTAGGGCACATTAACACTGAAGCTTTCTTT
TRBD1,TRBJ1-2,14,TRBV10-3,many,CAISESGTGYGYTF,TGTGCCATCAGTGAGTCGGGGACAGGGTATGGCTACACCTTC
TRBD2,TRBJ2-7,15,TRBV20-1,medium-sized,CSARGAGGSVYEQYF,TGCAGTGCTAGAGGGGCGGGAGGGAGCGTATACGAGCAGTACTTC
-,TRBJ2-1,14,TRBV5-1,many,CASSLDKAGNEQFF,TGCGCCAGCAGCCTGGACAAGGCAGGCAATGAGCAGTTCTTC
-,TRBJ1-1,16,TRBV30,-,CAWSVVDGRRAAEAFF,TGTGCCTGGAGTGTGGTCGACGGCAGGAGGGCGGCTGAAGCTTTCTTT